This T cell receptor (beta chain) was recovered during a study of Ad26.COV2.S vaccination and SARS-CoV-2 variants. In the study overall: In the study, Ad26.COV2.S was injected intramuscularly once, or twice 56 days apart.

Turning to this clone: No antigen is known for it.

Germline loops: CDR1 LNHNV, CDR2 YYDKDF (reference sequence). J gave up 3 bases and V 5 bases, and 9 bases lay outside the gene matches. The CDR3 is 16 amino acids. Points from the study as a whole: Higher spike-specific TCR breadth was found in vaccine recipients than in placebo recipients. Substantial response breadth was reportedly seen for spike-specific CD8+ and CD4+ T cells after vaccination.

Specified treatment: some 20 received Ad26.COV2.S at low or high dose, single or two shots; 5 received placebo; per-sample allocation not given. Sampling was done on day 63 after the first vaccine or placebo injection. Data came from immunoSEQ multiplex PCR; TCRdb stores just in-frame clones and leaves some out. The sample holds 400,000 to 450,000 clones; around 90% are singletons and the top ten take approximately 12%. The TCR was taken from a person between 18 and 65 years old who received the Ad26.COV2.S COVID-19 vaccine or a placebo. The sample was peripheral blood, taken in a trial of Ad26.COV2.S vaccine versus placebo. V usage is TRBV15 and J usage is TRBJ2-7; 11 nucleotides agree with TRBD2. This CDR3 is CATSPLTSGSFYEQYF. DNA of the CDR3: TGTGCCACCAGCCCCTTAACTAGCGGGAGTTTCTACGAGCAGTACTTC.